This TCR beta chain was sequenced during a study of blood T cells in healthy people across ages. Study results and caveats: Correlation between TCR beta diversity and naive T cell percentage was strong. Naive and antigen-experienced cells were not separated, limiting conclusive comparison.

Each donor was a healthy Caucasian individual from Russia, aged roughly 6 to 95. Germline CDR1 SGHRS, CDR2 YFSETQ. This CDR3 region has 15 residues. V lost 1 base to trimming and J lost 0 bases, with 8 bases between them. Alongside a J-beta primer mix, a sample-barcoded 5' primer served in a second PCR lasting about 7 to 12 cycles. Sequencing of every sample gave 2.5 million or more CDR3-containing paired-end reads. TCRdb processed the 5' RACE reads anew with MiXCR; each CDR3 protein has one entry. In the table there are 500,000 to 600,000 distinct CDR3 sequences, 27% of which are singletons. This clonotype came up a few times. Its antigen is unidentified.

The sequenced material came from blood. The TCR was taken from a woman aged 70 to 79 in good health. V is TRBV5-1 and J is TRBJ2-1; D unclear. For the CDR3, the DNA is TGCGCCAGCAGCTTGCGCAGCTTCTCCTACAATGAGCAGTTCTTC. Its protein product is CASSLRSFSYNEQFF. Full variable domain (missing parts from reference TRBV5-1 and TRBJ2-1): KAGVTQTPRYLIKTRGQQVTLSCSPISGHRSVSWYQQTPGQGLQFLFEYFSETQRNKGNFPGRFSGRQFSNSRSEMNVSTLELGDSALYLCASSLRSFSYNEQFFGPGTRLTVL.